These 10 T cell receptor beta chains were sequenced from one sample in a study of OX40 agonist ivuxolimab in advanced cancers. Produced via immunoSEQ multiplex PCR; TCRdb's table is partial and in-frame only. The sample includes 75,000 to 95,000 clones, roughly 80% seen only once; the top ten take roughly 0.53%. Material: CD4+ or CD8+ T cells sorted from blood, obtained in a trial of the OX40 agonist ivuxolimab. Receptors were obtained from an adult with an advanced solid tumor such as melanoma, head and neck, liver or kidney cancer.

The rearrangement joins TRBV18 to TRBJ2-5, with unresolved D. This CDR3 spans 12 amino acids. Trimming took off 6 bases at V and 0 bases at J, with 5 bases between the two ends. CDR1 KGHSH and CDR2 LQKENI come from the germline V gene. The CDR3 spells CASSAYQETQYF. The CDR3 DNA reads as TGTGCCAGCTCCGCGTACCAAGAGACCCAGTACTTC. Variable domain in full (rest from reference TRBV18 and TRBJ2-5): NAGVMQNPRHLVRRRGQEARLRCSPMKGHSHVYWYRQLPEEGLKFMVYLQKENIIDESGMPKERFSAEFPKEGPSILRIQQVVRGDSAAYFCASSAYQETQYFGPGTRLLVL.

This clone was seen only once. Germline is not matched at one junction end, which may reflect a read error. V gene TRBV6-1 combines with J gene TRBJ1-6; unclear D gene. The V gene's germline CDR1 is MNHNS and CDR2 SASEGT. The CDR3 has 16 amino acids. CDR3 DNA: TGTGCCAGCAGGGAAGAGGGTAACTCCTATAATTCACCCCTCCACTTT. Encoded protein: CASREEGNSYNSPLHF.

This sequence joins TRBV29-1 and TRBJ2-1, with TRBD2 matching 8 bases. The CDR3 loop spans 19 amino acids. From germline, CDR1 is SQVTM and CDR2 ANQGSEA. Losses at the gene ends were 0 bases for V and 0 bases for J; bases not matched to a gene: 13. CDR3 DNA: TGCAGCGTTGAAGATCTGGGGAACGGGAGGGGTAGCTCCTACAATGAGCAGTTCTTC. Translation: CSVEDLGNGRGSSYNEQFF.

The chain joins TRBV28 to TRBJ1-2; no definite D call. This CDR3 spans 15 amino acids. Trimming removed 3 bases from V and 7 bases from J, with 18 bases in between. The germline gives CDR1 MDHEN, CDR2 SYDVKM. CDR3: CASSLRSLIFGGYTF. The CDR3 region has the DNA TGTGCCAGCAGTTTGAGGTCGTTGATATTCGGTGGCTACACCTTC.

The chain carries TRBV11-2 and TRBJ2-7, with 11 bases that match TRBD2. The germline gives CDR1 SGHAT, CDR2 FQNNGV. After removal of 5 bases from V and 2 bases from J, the junction contained 11 bases not matched to a gene. This CDR3 is 17 amino acids long. The CDR3 DNA is TGTGCCAGCAGCCCCCGACCCGGGACTAGCGGCCCCTACGAGCAGTACTTC. This sequence encodes CASSPRPGTSGPYEQYF.

This rearrangement joins TRBV9 to TRBJ1-1; D gene unclear. Germline V lookup: CDR1 SGDLS, CDR2 YYNGEE. There are 15 residues in the CDR3. The germline V and J ends were trimmed by 3 bases and 0 bases, with 12 bases remaining between them. In nucleotides, the CDR3 is TGTGCCAGCAGCGCGGGGTCCCTCATGAACACTGAAGCTTTCTTT. It specifies CASSAGSLMNTEAFF.

The chain has TRBV10-2 and TRBJ2-6, with D unresolved. Looked up from germline, CDR1 is WSHSY and CDR2 is SAAADI. Trimming pared 0 bases from V and 3 bases from J, leaving 0 bases between. This CDR3 comprises 13 residues. This CDR3 is CASSESGANVLTF. Written as DNA, the CDR3 is TGCGCCAGCAGTGAGTCTGGGGCCAACGTCCTGACTTTC.

The chain joins TRBV5-6 to TRBJ2-1; tentative D call: TRBD2 (6 bases). Germline values: CDR1 SGHDT, CDR2 YYEEEE. V dropped 1 base and J dropped 2 bases, with 22 bases sitting between them. The CDR3 has 19 amino acids. The CDR3 coding sequence is TGTGCCAGCAGCTTGTGGAGCCATAGCCGGGGGTCAGCCTACAATGAGCAGTTCTTC. Protein product: CASSLWSHSRGSAYNEQFF.

The chain links TRBV10-3 to TRBJ1-1; a possible D gene is TRBD1 (5 bases). The CDR3 extends over 15 amino acids. Germline CDR1 and CDR2: ENHRY and SYGVKD. The V gene lost 7 bases and the J gene lost 4 bases, with 19 bases spanning the gap. Here the CDR3 reads CAIKGSGKLGTEAFF. The CDR3 DNA is TGTGCCATCAAAGGGTCAGGGAAGTTAGGCACTGAAGCTTTCTTT.

This clone showed up just a few times. The chain combines TRBV19 with TRBJ2-2; D gene ambiguous. The V end lost 8 bases, the J end lost 2 bases, and 9 bases lay between the germline ends. The CDR3 covers 13 residues. Germline values: CDR1 LNHDA, CDR2 SQIVND (reference sequence). CDR3 loop: CASLDENTGELFF. CDR3 DNA sequence: TGTGCCAGTCTTGATGAAAACACCGGGGAGCTGTTTTTT.